A single sample is the source of the 16 T cell receptor beta chains below, sequenced in a study of a mutant IDH1 vaccine in newly diagnosed glioma. Generated by immunoSEQ multiplex PCR, the TCRdb table keeps only in-frame clones and is missing some. The top ten hold about 5.5% of the sample, which has roughly 120,000 clones, around 77% seen once. Their antigen targets remain unknown. Time point of the sample: week 11, during vaccination. In every dose of vaccine, 300 ug of mutant IDH1 20-mer peptide was given alongside topical imiquimod. Source: PBMCs, taken from a glioma patient whose treatment included an IDH1 peptide vaccine. Receptors originate from a man between 35 and 55 years old with glioma.

CDR3 amino acids: CASSARPSSGRANEQFF. The DNA of the CDR3 is TGCGCCAGCAGCGCGAGACCCTCTAGCGGGAGGGCCAATGAGCAGTTCTTC. The genes are TRBV4-3 and TRBJ2-1, with 12 bases lining up with TRBD2. CDR1 and CDR2 from the germline V gene are LGHNA and YSLEER. The V and J ends lost 5 bases and 6 bases, in that order; junction bases with no gene match: 11. The CDR3 consists of 17 residues.

V usage is TRBV13 and J usage is TRBJ1-5; D is unresolved. Between the trimmed V and J ends, which lost 8 bases and 7 bases, there was a span of 12 bases. Looked up from germline, CDR1 is PRHDT and CDR2 is FYEKMQ (reference sequence). The CDR3 runs 12 residues. The CDR3 sequence is CASSAGRQPQHF. The CDR3 DNA sequence: TGTGCCAGCTCAGCCGGCCGGCAGCCCCAGCATTTT.

In DNA, the CDR3 is TGTGCCAGCAGTTTACTAGCGGGAGGGGATGAGCAGTTCTTC. The encoded protein is CASSLLAGGDEQFF. This chain connects TRBV9 to TRBJ2-1; 13 bases match TRBD2. Unmatched junction bases numbered 4, after V lost 5 bases and J lost 8 bases. Per the germline V gene, CDR1 is SGDLS and CDR2 is YYNGEE. The CDR3 runs 14 residues.

The V call is TRBV28, the J call TRBJ1-5; TRBD1 is a possible D gene (5 bases). The V end lost 2 bases, the J end lost 3 bases, and 14 bases lay between the germline ends. In germline, CDR1 is MDHEN, CDR2 SYDVKM. The CDR3 is 16 residues long. The CDR3 DNA follows: TGTGCCAGCAGTTTACGCTATCAGGGCCCCAATCAGCCCCAGCATTTT. Translated: CASSLRYQGPNQPQHF.

This clone appeared once. V and J are TRBV7-8 and TRBJ2-1; 11 nucleotides line up with TRBD2. CDR1 SGHVS and CDR2 FQNEAQ come from the germline V gene. The V segment lost 2 bases and the J segment 0 bases; nucleotides outside the gene matches: 12. CDR3 size: 20 residues. The CDR3 here is CASSLTSASGRPSSYNEQFF. CDR3 in DNA: TGTGCCAGCAGCTTAACGTCGGCTAGCGGGAGGCCGAGCTCCTACAATGAGCAGTTCTTC.

The chain couples TRBV9 to TRBJ2-7; TRBD2 matches at 10 bases. V dropped 4 bases and J dropped 6; count of bases not matched to a gene: 10. The CDR3 extends over 15 amino acids. Germline lookup yields CDR1 SGDLS and CDR2 YYNGEE. This chain's CDR3 is CASSKGGTSAFEQYF. The CDR3, as DNA: TGTGCCAGCAGCAAAGGTGGGACTAGCGCTTTCGAGCAGTACTTC.

CDR3 nucleotides: TGTGCCAGCAGCGCAGGTCGGACGGATTATGGCTACACCTTC. It encodes CASSAGRTDYGYTF. The chain combines TRBV7-9 with TRBJ1-2; D is ambiguous. V was clipped by 5 bases and J by 5 bases, with 15 bases between them. The CDR3 runs 14 residues. The germline V gene has CDR1 SEHNR and CDR2 FQNEAQ (reference sequence).

The rearrangement joins TRBV5-5 to TRBJ1-4, with D maybe TRBD1 (5 bases). V lost 3 bases, J lost 6 bases, and 21 bases lay in between. The CDR3 extends over 17 amino acids. Germline lookup yields CDR1 SGHKS and CDR2 YYEKEE (reference sequence). The CDR3 sequence is CASSSRTRKGQDEKLFF. The DNA of the CDR3 is TGTGCCAGCAGCTCCCGGACCCGAAAGGGGCAGGATGAAAAACTGTTTTTT.

The chain couples TRBV12-5 to TRBJ1-2; a possible D gene is TRBD1 (6 bases). Germline CDR1 LGHNT, CDR2 FRNRAP. Trimming removed 3 bases from V and 4 bases from J, with 24 bases in between. The CDR3 is made up of 18 amino acids. The CDR3 nucleotides read TGTGCTAGTGGTTTCGACAGGTCCGGAATCCAAGTAGGCTATGGCTACACCTTC. Protein: CASGFDRSGIQVGYGYTF.

The gene calls are TRBV11-2 and TRBJ2-7, with a tentative D call TRBD2 (5 bases). V lost 8 bases and J 4 bases, leaving 12 bases between the germline ends. The germline V gene has CDR1 SGHAT and CDR2 FQNNGV. CDR3 size: 12 residues. In nucleotides, the CDR3 is TGTGCCAGCGGACCGGGATTGTACGAGCAGTACTTC. Its protein product is CASGPGLYEQYF.

This chain connects TRBV19 to TRBJ2-2; D gene ambiguous. V lost 9 bases, J lost 5 bases, and 7 bases lay in between. The germline V gene has CDR1 LNHDA and CDR2 SQIVND (reference sequence). The CDR3 covers 11 residues. The CDR3 DNA reads as TGTGCCAGCGCCGGGACCGGGGAGCTGTTTTTT. This translates into CASAGTGELFF.

For this clone: Other DNA sequences in this sample translate to the same CDR3. The J gene is TRBJ2-7, the V gene TRBV11-2; possibly TRBD2 for D (5 bases). V was shortened by 0 bases and J by 3 bases, with 12 bases between the two germline ends. This CDR3 has 15 residues. The germline gives CDR1 SGHAT, CDR2 FQNNGV. The CDR3 DNA reads as TGTGCCAGCAGCTTAGATGGTGGCGGGCGCTACGAGCAGTACTTC. Protein product: CASSLDGGGRYEQYF.

The rearrangement links TRBV7-6 to TRBJ1-1, with 7 positions matching TRBD1. Germline assignment: CDR1 SGHVS and CDR2 FNYEAQ. CDR3 size: 14 residues. V lost 3 bases to trimming and J lost 2 bases; unmatched junction nucleotides: 3. CDR3 in amino acids: CASSFQGGNTEAFF. The CDR3, as DNA: TGTGCCAGCAGCTTCCAGGGGGGAAACACTGAAGCTTTCTTT.

The chain joins TRBV9 to TRBJ2-2, with D hard to call. Between the trimmed V and J ends, which lost 1 base and 1 base, there was a span of 8 bases. Germline lookup yields CDR1 SGDLS and CDR2 YYNGEE. The CDR3 contains 15 residues. CDR3 sequence (DNA): TGTGCCAGCAGCGTAAGTGCCAAGAACACCGGGGAGCTGTTTTTT. The encoded protein is CASSVSAKNTGELFF.

The chain combines TRBV4-3 with TRBJ2-7; no firm D call. The CDR3 length is 15 residues. The V end lost 4 bases, the J end lost 0 bases, and 13 bases lay between the germline ends. Germline loops: CDR1 LGHNA, CDR2 YSLEER. The CDR3 spells CASSLSWGSSYEQYF. CDR3 bases: TGCGCCAGCAGCCTCTCCTGGGGATCCTCCTACGAGCAGTACTTC.

This chain uses TRBV7-2 with TRBJ2-7; D gene uncertain. Between the trimmed V and J ends, which lost 3 bases and 0 bases, there was a span of 6 bases. CDR1 SGHTA and CDR2 FQGNSA come from the germline V gene. CDR3 size: 13 residues. The CDR3 DNA follows: TGTGCCAGCAGCTTTAAACCCTCCTACGAGCAGTACTTC. Its translation: CASSFKPSYEQYF.